This T cell receptor (beta chain) was observed in a study of blood T cell repertoires in COVID-19. The overall study: Spain, Italy and the United States supplied samples that represented acute and convalescent COVID-19. Sources were T cells, B-cell-depleted T cells, or PBMCs; the material itself was cDNA or gDNA.

The germline CDR1 and CDR2 sequences are LGHDT and YNNKEL (reference sequence). Trimming left V 3 bases short and J 8 bases short, with 7 bases between. The CDR3 contains 11 residues. As handled by the study authors: The assay estimated nucleated cells by amplifying reference gene primers. TCRdb's copy holds only in-frame clones and misses some; the assay was immunoSEQ multiplex PCR. V, J and clone size derive from that table, while D and trimming were established from the DNA sequence. This sample has 200,000 to 250,000 clones, with around four fifths found just once. The J gene is TRBJ1-2, the V gene TRBV3-1 (or the pseudogene TRBV3-2), with unresolved D. The TCR was taken from a man aged 25-40 years with active or convalescent COVID-19. Source material: peripheral blood. The CDR3 protein is CASSQSLGYTF. CDR3 DNA sequence: TGTGCCAGCAGCCAGTCCCTAGGCTACACCTTC.